This T cell receptor beta chain was found in a study of PD-L1 blockade in urothelial cancer. Between the trimmed V and J ends, which lost 6 bases and 1 base, there was a span of 15 bases. CDR1 is LGHNT and CDR2 is FRNRAP in the germline V gene. This CDR3 has 15 amino acids. This clone was counted once. Only in-frame clones appear in the TCRdb table, and some are missing; sequencing was by immunoSEQ multiplex PCR. Here the sample spans about 29,000 clones, 85% to 90% being singletons. The gene calls are TRBV12-5 and TRBJ1-1; D unresolved. This sample comprised PBMCs, obtained around atezolizumab (anti-PD-L1) treatment. The receptor was derived from a man between 50 and 59 years old with urothelial cancer. The CDR3: CASGANGLSNTEAFF. For the CDR3, the DNA is TGTGCTAGTGGAGCGAATGGACTCTCGAACACTGAAGCTTTCTTT.